The source of this TCR beta chain is a study of cytomegalovirus exposure and HLA in healthy donors. For the study at large: In a previous analysis, 110 million or so unique TCR beta sequences were found from some 180 million T cells.

Germline-derived CDR1 and CDR2 are KGHSH and LQKENI. The V and J ends lost 2 bases and 4 bases, in that order; junction bases with no gene match: 13. This CDR3 is built from 18 residues. The study's findings and limits: Judged likely to be a sequencing artifact was a cluster of highly shared sequence variants. Listed as cytomegalovirus-associated were over 150 TCR beta chains.

This clone was observed a few times. Antigen specificity is unknown. PCR primers comprised 60 Vbeta and 13 Jbeta primers. Sequencing used immunoSEQ multiplex PCR; TCRdb keeps in-frame clones, though not all of them. Altogether roughly 140,000 clones are present, 65% to 75% being singletons, with the ten largest covering roughly 4%. This sequence originates from a man aged 55 to 70 in good health and CMV-seronegative. Specimen: PBMCs. This chain joins TRBV18 and TRBJ1-1, with 10 bases that match TRBD1. The CDR3 nucleotides read TGTGCCAGCTCACCAAGGACAGGGGGAACGGTTTCGCTCACTGAAGCTTTCTTT. Translation gives CASSPRTGGTVSLTEAFF.